This TCR beta chain derives from a study of PD-L1 blockade in urothelial cancer. Generated by immunoSEQ multiplex PCR, the TCRdb table keeps only in-frame clones and is missing some. The table lists 55,000 to 80,000 clones, around 81% of them singletons. The CDR3 spans 13 residues. The V segment lost 6 bases and the J segment 5 bases; nucleotides outside the gene matches: 5. From germline, CDR1 is SGHVS and CDR2 FQNEAQ. Time point defined: pretreatment peripheral blood. The clonotype comes from a man between 65 and 79 years old with urothelial cancer. Sequencing used PBMCs, obtained around atezolizumab (anti-PD-L1) treatment. The chain carries TRBV7-8 and TRBJ2-3, with 7 positions matching TRBD2. The CDR3 bases are TGTGCCAGCAGACAAAGGACTAGAGATACGCAGTATTTT. Amino acids: CASRQRTRDTQYF.